These T cell receptor beta chains were read from a single sample in a study of T cell changes during pregnancy in multiple sclerosis. Data came from immunoSEQ multiplex PCR; TCRdb stores just in-frame clones and leaves some out. Here the sample spans tens of thousands of clones, 85% to 90% being singletons. The input for sequencing was CD8+ T cells from peripheral blood mononuclear cells, taken before pregnancy. These receptors originate from a female donor with multiple sclerosis, enrolled in a pregnancy study. Each CDR3 is given with its conserved first and last residue. Each record gives: V gene, clone size, J gene, CDR3 protein. Part of the rows lack a size; the others show once, few, many or a class for expanded clones.

TRBV9	NA	TRBJ1-1	CASSPRAGGTEAFF
TRBV7-6	NA	TRBJ2-5	CASTRGVVPQETQYF
TRBV4-1	few	TRBJ2-1	CASSQGPGGYSNNEQFF
TRBV4-3	NA	TRBJ1-2	CASSRTQDHYGYTF
TRBV9	NA	TRBJ2-7	CASSHPTGEGSANSYEQYF
TRBV19	NA	TRBJ2-1	CASSIGGQHNEQFF
TRBV5-5	NA	TRBJ2-2	CASSFPDRGPGDTGELFF
TRBV5-8	NA	TRBJ2-3	CASSSGQGGADTQYF
TRBV27	NA	TRBJ2-2	CASSLSAGWAGELFF
TRBV4-1	NA	TRBJ1-1	CASSQSSFRNTEAFF
TRBV11-2	NA	TRBJ1-2	CASSWTGGNYGYTF
TRBV27	NA	TRBJ1-1	CASSLTEYTEAFF
TRBV27	NA	TRBJ1-4	CASSGGTNEKLFF
TRBV28	NA	TRBJ1-4	CASSFGQGHHNEKLFF
TRBV7-3	NA	TRBJ1-1	CASSPDGGNTEAFF
TRBV4-1	NA	TRBJ1-5	CASSQVLGEAPPPQHF
TRBV6-5	NA	TRBJ1-2	CASSSGHSNYGYTF
TRBV27	NA	TRBJ1-5	CASSLSEGAAGQPQHF
TRBV4-3	NA	TRBJ1-1	CASSQDPGEGMNTEAFF
TRBV30	NA	TRBJ2-1	CAWSVLAGALISYNEQFF
TRBV9	few	TRBJ2-3	CASSLGTSGGRADTQYF
TRBV25-1	NA	TRBJ1-1	CASRRGRNTEAFF
TRBV10-1	NA	TRBJ1-6	CASSEFDRQYNSPLHF
TRBV2	NA	TRBJ2-1	CASSENERGSYYNEQFF
TRBV21-1	NA	TRBJ1-4	CASSTRDRGTNEKLFF
TRBV19	NA	TRBJ1-5	CASSIVPAGNQPQHF
TRBV27	NA	TRBJ2-7	CASSSSSYEQYF
TRBV27	once	TRBJ1-1	CASSFSGHLNTEAFF
TRBV4-3	NA	TRBJ2-6	CASSQEPGLRSGANVLTF